This record covers a single T cell receptor beta chain. As yet, its antigen is unknown. Method: immunoSEQ multiplex PCR; TCRdb's copy keeps in-frame clones and lacks some. The data hold over 300,000 clones, with about nine tenths observed a single time. This entry belongs to a study of shared clonotypes between healthy human individuals. Study details: The cohort had two women and a few men, ages 18 to 49. Regarding the study as a whole: Approximately 5.1% was the fraction of naive CD4 clonotypes found shared across several donors.

The V and J ends lost 4 bases and 3 bases respectively, with 10 bases between them. This CDR3 has 13 amino acids. Germline assignment: CDR1 MNHNS and CDR2 SASEGT. The chain recombines TRBV6-1 with TRBJ2-7; D is unclear. The TCR was taken from a man aged 18 to 30 in good health. The sample consisted of memory CD8+ T cells sorted from blood. Subset meaning: CD45RO+ cells pooled with CCR7-negative TemRA cells. The CDR3 DNA sequence: TGTGCCAGCAGTGTATGGCGCGACTACGAGCAGTACTTC. The encoded protein is CASSVWRDYEQYF.